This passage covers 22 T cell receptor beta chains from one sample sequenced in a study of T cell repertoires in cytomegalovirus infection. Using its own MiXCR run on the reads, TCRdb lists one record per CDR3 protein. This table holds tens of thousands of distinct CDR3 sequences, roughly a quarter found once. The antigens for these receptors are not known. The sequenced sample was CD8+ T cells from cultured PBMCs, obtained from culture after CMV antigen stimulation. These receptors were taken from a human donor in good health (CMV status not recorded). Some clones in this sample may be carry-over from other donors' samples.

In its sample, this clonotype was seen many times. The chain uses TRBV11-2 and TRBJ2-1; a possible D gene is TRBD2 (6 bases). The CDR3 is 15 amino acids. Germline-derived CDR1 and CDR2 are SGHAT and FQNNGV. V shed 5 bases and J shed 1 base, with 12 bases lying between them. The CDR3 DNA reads TGTGCCAGCAGCCCTACGGGGGAATCCTACAATGAGCAGTTCTTC. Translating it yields CASSPTGESYNEQFF.

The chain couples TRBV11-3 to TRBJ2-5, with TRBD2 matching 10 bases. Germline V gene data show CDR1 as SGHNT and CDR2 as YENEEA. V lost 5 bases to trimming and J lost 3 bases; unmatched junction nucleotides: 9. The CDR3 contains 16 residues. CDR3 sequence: CASSPTWTSGKETQYF. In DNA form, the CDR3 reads TGTGCCAGCAGCCCGACTTGGACTAGCGGAAAAGAGACCCAGTACTTC.

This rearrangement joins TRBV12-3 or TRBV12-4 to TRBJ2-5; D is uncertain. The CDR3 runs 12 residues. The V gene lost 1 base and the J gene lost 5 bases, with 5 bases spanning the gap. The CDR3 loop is CASSLGVETQYF. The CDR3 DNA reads TGTGCCAGCAGTTTAGGGGTTGAGACCCAGTACTTC.

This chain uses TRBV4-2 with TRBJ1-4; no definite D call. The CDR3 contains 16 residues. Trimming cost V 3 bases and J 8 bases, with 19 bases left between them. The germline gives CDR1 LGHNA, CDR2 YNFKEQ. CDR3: CASSQEAGPPGEKLFF. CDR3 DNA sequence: TGTGCCAGCAGCCAGGAAGCCGGGCCCCCGGGGGAAAAACTGTTTTTT.

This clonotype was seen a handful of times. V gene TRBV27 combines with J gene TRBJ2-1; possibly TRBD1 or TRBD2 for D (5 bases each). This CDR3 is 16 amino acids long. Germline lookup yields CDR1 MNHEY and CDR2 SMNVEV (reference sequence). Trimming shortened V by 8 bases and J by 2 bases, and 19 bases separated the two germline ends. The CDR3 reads CASGPRQGETYNEQFF. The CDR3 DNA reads TGTGCCAGCGGCCCGCGGCAGGGAGAAACCTACAATGAGCAGTTCTTC.

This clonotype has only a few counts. This chain's CDR3 is CSAREAGYNSPLHF. CDR3 sequence (DNA): TGCAGTGCTAGAGAGGCAGGGTATAATTCACCCCTCCACTTT. This sequence joins TRBV20-1 and TRBJ1-6, with D perhaps TRBD1 (5 bases). Looked up from germline, CDR1 is DFQATT and CDR2 is SNEGSKA (reference sequence). The CDR3 spans 14 residues. Trimming left V 0 bases short and J 4 bases short, with 7 bases between.

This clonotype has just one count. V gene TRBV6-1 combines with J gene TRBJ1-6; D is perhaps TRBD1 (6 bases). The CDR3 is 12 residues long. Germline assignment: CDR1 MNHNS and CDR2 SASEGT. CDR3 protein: CATTGGVSPLHF. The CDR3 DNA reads TGTGCGACGACTGGGGGCGTTTCACCCCTCCACTTT.

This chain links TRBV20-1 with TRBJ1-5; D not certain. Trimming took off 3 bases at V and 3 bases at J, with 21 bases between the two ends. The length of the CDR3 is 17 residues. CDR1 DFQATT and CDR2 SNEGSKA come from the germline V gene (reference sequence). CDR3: CSARILFIPLTNQPQHF. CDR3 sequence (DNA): TGCAGTGCTAGGATATTGTTTATCCCATTAACCAATCAGCCCCAGCATTTT.

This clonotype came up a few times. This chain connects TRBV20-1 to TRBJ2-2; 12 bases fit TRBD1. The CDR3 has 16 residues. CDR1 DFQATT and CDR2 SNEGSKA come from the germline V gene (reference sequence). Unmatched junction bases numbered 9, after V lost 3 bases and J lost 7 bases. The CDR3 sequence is CSARGPGQGAHGELFF. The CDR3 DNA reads TGCAGTGCTAGGGGTCCGGGACAGGGGGCGCACGGGGAGCTGTTTTTT.

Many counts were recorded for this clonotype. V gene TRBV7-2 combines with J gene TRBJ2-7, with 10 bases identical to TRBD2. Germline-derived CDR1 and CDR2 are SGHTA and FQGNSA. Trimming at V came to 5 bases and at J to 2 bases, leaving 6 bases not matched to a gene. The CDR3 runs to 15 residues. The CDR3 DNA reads TGTGCCAGCAGCCCGGGACTAGCGCTAGCCTACGAGCAGTACTTC. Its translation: CASSPGLALAYEQYF.

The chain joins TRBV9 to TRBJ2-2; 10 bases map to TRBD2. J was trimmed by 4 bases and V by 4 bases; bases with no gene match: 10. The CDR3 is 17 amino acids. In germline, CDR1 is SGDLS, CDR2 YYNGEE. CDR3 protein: CASSPEGGLAITGELFF. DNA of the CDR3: TGTGCCAGCAGCCCAGAAGGGGGACTAGCGATCACCGGGGAGCTGTTTTTT.

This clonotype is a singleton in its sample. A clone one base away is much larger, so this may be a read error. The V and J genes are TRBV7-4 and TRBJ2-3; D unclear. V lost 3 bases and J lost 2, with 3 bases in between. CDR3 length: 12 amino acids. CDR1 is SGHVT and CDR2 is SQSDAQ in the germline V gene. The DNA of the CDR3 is TGTGCCAGCAGCTTCGCCACAGATACGCAGTATTTT. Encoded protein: CASSFATDTQYF.

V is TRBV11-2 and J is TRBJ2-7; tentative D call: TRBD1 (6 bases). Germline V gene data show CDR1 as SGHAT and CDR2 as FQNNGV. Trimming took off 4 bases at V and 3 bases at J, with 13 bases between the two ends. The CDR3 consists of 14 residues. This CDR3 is CASSSVTQGYEQYF. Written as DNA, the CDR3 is TGTGCCAGCAGCTCCGTGACACAGGGCTACGAGCAGTACTTC.

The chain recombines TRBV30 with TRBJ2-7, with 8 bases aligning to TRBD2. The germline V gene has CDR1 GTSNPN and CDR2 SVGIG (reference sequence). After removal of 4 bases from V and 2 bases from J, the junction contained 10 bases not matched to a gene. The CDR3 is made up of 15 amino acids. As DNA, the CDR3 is TGTGCCTGGACGCAGCGAGCGGGGGCCACCTACGAGCAGTACTTC. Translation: CAWTQRAGATYEQYF. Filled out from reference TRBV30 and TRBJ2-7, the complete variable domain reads SQTIHQWPATLVQPVGSPLSLECTVEGTSNPNLYWYRQAAGRGLQLLFYSVGIGQISSEVPQNLSASRPQDRQFILSSKKLLLSDSGFYLCAWTQRAGATYEQYFGPGTRLTVT.

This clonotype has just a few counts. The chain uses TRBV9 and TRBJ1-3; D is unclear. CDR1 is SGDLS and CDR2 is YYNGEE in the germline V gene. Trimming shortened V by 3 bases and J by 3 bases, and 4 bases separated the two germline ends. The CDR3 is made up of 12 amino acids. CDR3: CASSGDGNTIYF. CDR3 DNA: TGTGCCAGCAGCGGGGATGGAAACACCATATATTTT. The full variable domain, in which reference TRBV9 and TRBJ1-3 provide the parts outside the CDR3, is DSGVTQTPKHLITATGQRVTLRCSPRSGDLSVYWYQQSLDQGLQFLIQYYNGEERAKGNILERFSAQQFPDLHSELNLSSLELGDSALYFCASSGDGNTIYFGEGSWLTVV.

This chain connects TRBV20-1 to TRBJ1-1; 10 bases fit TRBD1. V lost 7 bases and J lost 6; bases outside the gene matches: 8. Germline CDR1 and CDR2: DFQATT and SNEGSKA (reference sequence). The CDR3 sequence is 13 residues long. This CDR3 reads CSGLGTGAAEAFF. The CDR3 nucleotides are TGCAGTGGATTAGGGACAGGGGCCGCTGAAGCTTTCTTT.

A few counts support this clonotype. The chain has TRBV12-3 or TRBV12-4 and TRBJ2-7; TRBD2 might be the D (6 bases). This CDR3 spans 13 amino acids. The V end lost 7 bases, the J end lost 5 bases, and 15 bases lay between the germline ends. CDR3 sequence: CASKTGGKNEQYF. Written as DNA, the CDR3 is TGTGCCAGCAAAACGGGCGGGAAAAACGAGCAGTACTTC.

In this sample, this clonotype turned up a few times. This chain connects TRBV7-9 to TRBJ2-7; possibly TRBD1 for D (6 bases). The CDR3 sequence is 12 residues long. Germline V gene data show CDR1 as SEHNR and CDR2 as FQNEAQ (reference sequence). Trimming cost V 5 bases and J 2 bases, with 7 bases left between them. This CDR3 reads CASSGGPYEQYF. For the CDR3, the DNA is TGTGCCAGCAGCGGGGGCCCCTACGAGCAGTACTTC.

CDR3: CASSSAGPSSYNSPLHF. CDR3 nucleotides: TGCGCCAGCAGCTCGGCGGGACCGAGCTCCTATAATTCACCCCTCCACTTT. V and J are TRBV5-1 and TRBJ1-6, with D maybe TRBD1 (5 bases). V dropped 3 bases and J dropped 0 bases, with 13 bases sitting between them. CDR1 and CDR2 from the germline V gene are SGHRS and YFSETQ. The CDR3 has 17 residues.

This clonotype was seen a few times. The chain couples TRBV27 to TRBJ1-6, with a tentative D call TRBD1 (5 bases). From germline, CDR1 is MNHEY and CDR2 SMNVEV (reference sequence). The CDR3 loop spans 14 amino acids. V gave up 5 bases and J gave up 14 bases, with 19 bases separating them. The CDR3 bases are TGTGCCAGCAGTCCCCGGGGCCGCCCGGGGGCCCTCCACTTT. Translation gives CASSPRGRPGALHF.

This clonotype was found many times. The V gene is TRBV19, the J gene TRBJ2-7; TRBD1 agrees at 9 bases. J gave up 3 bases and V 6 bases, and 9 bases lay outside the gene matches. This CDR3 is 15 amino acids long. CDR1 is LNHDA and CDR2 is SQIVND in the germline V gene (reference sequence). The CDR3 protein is CASSLSGQGNYEQYF. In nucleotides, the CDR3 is TGTGCCAGTAGCTTATCGGGACAGGGCAACTACGAGCAGTACTTC.

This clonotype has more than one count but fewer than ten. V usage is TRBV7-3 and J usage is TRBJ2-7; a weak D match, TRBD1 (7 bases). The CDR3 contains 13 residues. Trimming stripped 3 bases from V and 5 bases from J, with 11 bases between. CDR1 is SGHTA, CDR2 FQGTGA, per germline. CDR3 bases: TGTGCCAGCAGCTTGGGCAGGGGGGACGAGCAGTACTTC. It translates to CASSLGRGDEQYF.